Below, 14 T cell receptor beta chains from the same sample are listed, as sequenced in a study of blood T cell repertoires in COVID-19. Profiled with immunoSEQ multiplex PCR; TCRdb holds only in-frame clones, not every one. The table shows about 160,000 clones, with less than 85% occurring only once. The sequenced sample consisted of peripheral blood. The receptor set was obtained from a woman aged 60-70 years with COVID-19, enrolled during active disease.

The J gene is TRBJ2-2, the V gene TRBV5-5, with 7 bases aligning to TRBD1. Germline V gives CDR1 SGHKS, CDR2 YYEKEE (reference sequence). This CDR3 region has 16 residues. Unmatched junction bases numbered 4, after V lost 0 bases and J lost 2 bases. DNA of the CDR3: TGTGCCAGCAGCTTGGGTACAGGGGTAAACACCGGGGAGCTGTTTTTT. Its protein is CASSLGTGVNTGELFF.

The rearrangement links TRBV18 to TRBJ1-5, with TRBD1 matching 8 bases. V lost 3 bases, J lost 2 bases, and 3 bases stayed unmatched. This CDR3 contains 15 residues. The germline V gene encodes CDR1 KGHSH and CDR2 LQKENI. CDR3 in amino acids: CASSPDRGGNQPQHF. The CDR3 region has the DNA TGTGCCAGCTCACCCGACAGGGGTGGCAATCAGCCCCAGCATTTT.

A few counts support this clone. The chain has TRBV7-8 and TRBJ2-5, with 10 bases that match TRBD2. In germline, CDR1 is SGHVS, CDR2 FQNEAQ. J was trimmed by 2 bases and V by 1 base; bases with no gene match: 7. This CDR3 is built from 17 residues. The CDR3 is CASSLGALAGAQETQYF. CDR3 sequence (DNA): TGTGCCAGCAGCTTAGGGGCGCTAGCGGGGGCTCAAGAGACCCAGTACTTC.

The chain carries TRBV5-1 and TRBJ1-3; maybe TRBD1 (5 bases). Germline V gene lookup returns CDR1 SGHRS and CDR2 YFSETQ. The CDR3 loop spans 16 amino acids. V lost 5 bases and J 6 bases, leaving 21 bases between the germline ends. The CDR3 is CASSQKPGLDKNTIYF. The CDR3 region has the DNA TGCGCCAGCAGTCAAAAACCGGGACTGGATAAAAACACCATATATTTT.

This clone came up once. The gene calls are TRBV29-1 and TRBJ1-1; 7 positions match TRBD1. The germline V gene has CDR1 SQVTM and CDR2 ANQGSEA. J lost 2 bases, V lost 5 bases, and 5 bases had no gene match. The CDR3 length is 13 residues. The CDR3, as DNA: TGCAGCGTTTCCGGGACAGTTAACACTGAAGCTTTCTTT. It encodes CSVSGTVNTEAFF.

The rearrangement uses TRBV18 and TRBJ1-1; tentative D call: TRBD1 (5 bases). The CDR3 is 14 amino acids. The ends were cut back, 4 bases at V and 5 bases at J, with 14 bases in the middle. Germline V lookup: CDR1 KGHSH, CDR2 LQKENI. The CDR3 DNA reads TGTGCCAGCTCACTCGACGGAGGGGTGACTGAAGCTTTCTTT. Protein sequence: CASSLDGGVTEAFF.

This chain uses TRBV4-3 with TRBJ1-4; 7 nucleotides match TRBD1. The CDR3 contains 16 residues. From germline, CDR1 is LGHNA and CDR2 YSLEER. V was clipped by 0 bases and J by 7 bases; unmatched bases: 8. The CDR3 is CASSQDSGTASEKLFF. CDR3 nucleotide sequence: TGCGCCAGCAGCCAAGATTCCGGGACAGCGAGTGAAAAACTGTTTTTT.

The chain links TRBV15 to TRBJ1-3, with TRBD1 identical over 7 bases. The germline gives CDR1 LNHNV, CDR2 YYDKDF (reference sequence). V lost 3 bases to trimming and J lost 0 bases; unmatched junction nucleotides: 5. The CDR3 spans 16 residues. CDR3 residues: CATSSPGTASGNTIYF. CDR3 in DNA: TGTGCCACCAGCAGTCCCGGGACAGCCTCTGGAAACACCATATATTTT.

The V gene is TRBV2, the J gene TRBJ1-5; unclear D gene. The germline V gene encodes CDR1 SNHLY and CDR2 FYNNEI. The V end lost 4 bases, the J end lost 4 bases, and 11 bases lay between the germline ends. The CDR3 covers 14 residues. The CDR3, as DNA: TGTGCCAGCAGTGCTGCCGAGAAAAATCAGCCCCAGCATTTT. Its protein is CASSAAEKNQPQHF.

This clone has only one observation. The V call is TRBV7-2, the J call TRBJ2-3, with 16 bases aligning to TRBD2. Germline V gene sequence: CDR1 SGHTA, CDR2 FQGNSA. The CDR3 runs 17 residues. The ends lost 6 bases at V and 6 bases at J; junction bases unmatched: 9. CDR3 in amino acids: CASRMGLAGGITDTQYF. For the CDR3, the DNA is TGTGCCAGCAGGATGGGACTAGCGGGAGGGATCACGGATACGCAGTATTTT.

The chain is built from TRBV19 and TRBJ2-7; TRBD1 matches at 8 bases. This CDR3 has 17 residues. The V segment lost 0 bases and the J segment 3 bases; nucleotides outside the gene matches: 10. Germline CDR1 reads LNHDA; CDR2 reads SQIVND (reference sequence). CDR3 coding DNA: TGTGCCAGTAGTATAGATTTGCAGGGGGCAACTGTCTACGAGCAGTACTTC. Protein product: CASSIDLQGATVYEQYF.

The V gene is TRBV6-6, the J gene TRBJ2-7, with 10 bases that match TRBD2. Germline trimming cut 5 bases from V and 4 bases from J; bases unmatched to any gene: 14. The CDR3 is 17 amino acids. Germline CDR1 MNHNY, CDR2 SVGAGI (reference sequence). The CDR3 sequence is CASSPSGRARVSYEQYF. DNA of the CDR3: TGTGCCAGCAGTCCGAGCGGGAGGGCGCGTGTGAGTTACGAGCAGTACTTC.

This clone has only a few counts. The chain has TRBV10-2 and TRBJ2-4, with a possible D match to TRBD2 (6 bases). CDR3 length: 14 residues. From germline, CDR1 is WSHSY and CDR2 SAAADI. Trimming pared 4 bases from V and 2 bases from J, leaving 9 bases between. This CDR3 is CASSAGVPKNIQYF. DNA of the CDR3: TGCGCCAGCAGTGCGGGAGTACCCAAAAACATTCAGTACTTC.

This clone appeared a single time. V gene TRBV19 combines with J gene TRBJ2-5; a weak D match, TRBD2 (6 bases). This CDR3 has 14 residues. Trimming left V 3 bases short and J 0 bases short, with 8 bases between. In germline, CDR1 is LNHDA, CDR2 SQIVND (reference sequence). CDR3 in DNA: TGTGCCAGTAGTATCGGGGGATACCAAGAGACCCAGTACTTC. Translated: CASSIGGYQETQYF.